Below are 26 T cell receptor beta chains sequenced from a single sample in a study of PD-L1 blockade in urothelial cancer. TCRdb's copy holds only in-frame clones and misses some; the assay was immunoSEQ multiplex PCR. The sample lists 60,000 to 85,000 clones, about nine tenths occurring once. The source was PBMCs, collected around atezolizumab (anti-PD-L1) treatment. The source is a woman in her 70s with urothelial cancer.

The chain recombines TRBV29-1 with TRBJ2-7; D ambiguous. Germline loops: CDR1 SQVTM, CDR2 ANQGSEA. The V gene lost 6 bases and the J gene lost 4 bases, with 16 bases spanning the gap. This CDR3 region has 13 residues. CDR3 bases: TGCAGCGTCGCGATCAGCGACGGTTACGAGCAGTACTTC. This translates into CSVAISDGYEQYF.

This clone was observed a single time. The rearrangement links TRBV4-3 to TRBJ2-2; TRBD1 matches at 9 bases. With 3 bases clipped from V and 4 bases from J, the junction kept 9 bases outside the gene matches. The germline V gene has CDR1 LGHNA and CDR2 YSLEER. The CDR3 totals 17 residues. The CDR3 sequence: CASSHVTGTGFTGELFF. CDR3 in DNA: TGCGCCAGCAGCCACGTCACCGGGACAGGGTTCACCGGGGAGCTGTTTTTT.

This rearrangement joins TRBV18 to TRBJ2-5; a weak D match, TRBD1 (6 bases). Trimming stripped 3 bases from V and 5 bases from J, with 16 bases between. Per the germline V gene, CDR1 is KGHSH and CDR2 is LQKENI. The CDR3 has 15 amino acids. Here the CDR3 reads CASSPSTGMTETQYF. The CDR3 DNA reads TGTGCCAGCTCACCGAGCACAGGGATGACGGAGACCCAGTACTTC.

This clone occurred a few times. The chain combines TRBV7-8 with TRBJ1-1; D uncertain. V was shortened by 7 bases and J by 7 bases, with 19 bases between the two germline ends. The germline V gene encodes CDR1 SGHVS and CDR2 FQNEAQ. There are 14 residues in the CDR3. CDR3 amino acids: CASMRSENNDEAFF. Here the CDR3 DNA reads TGTGCCAGCATGCGGTCCGAGAATAATGATGAAGCTTTCTTT.

This clone was counted once. Written as DNA, the CDR3 is TGTGCCTGGCGACTAGCGGGAGTCCGGGATACGCAGTATTTT. Translation: CAWRLAGVRDTQYF. The chain links TRBV30 to TRBJ2-3; 12 bases fit TRBD2. CDR3 size: 14 residues. Germline assignment: CDR1 GTSNPN and CDR2 SVGIG (reference sequence). The V and J ends lost 5 bases and 6 bases, in that order; junction bases with no gene match: 6.

V usage is TRBV5-1 and J usage is TRBJ2-1; a weak D match, TRBD1 (6 bases). This CDR3 region has 16 residues. V was shortened by 4 bases and J by 4 bases, with 18 bases between the two germline ends. Germline CDR1 reads SGHRS; CDR2 reads YFSETQ. CDR3 loop: CASSTGVTGTYNEQFF. As DNA, the CDR3 is TGCGCCAGCAGCACCGGCGTAACAGGGACATACAATGAGCAGTTCTTC.

The chain recombines TRBV7-2 with TRBJ2-2; 8 bases match TRBD1. The CDR3 is 14 amino acids. Germline V gene sequence: CDR1 SGHTA, CDR2 FQGNSA. V lost 2 bases, J lost 4 bases, and 0 bases stayed unmatched. The chain's CDR3 is CASSLQGATGELFF. For the CDR3, the DNA is TGTGCCAGCAGCTTACAGGGGGCCACCGGGGAGCTGTTTTTT.

In this sample, this clone turned up once. The rearrangement uses TRBV7-9 and TRBJ2-5; 11 positions agree with TRBD1. CDR3 size: 13 residues. J gave up 1 base and V 10 bases, and 2 bases lay outside the gene matches. Germline V CDR1 and CDR2: SEHNR, FQNEAQ (reference sequence). CDR3 DNA sequence: TGTGCCACGGGGACAGGGGGCCAAGAGACCCAGTACTTC. It is translated as CATGTGGQETQYF.

V is TRBV5-6 and J is TRBJ1-3; 8 bases line up with TRBD1. The V segment lost 4 bases and the J segment 4 bases; nucleotides outside the gene matches: 10. Germline CDR1 and CDR2: SGHDT and YYEEEE. The CDR3 has 16 residues. The CDR3 DNA is TGTGCCAGCAGCAGACCAGGGGGCTGGGAAGGAAACACCATATATTTT. Protein: CASSRPGGWEGNTIYF.

The chain joins TRBV15 to TRBJ2-5; D remains unclear. The V end lost 1 base, the J end lost 1 base, and 4 bases lay between the germline ends. In germline, CDR1 is LNHNV, CDR2 YYDKDF (reference sequence). The CDR3 is made up of 13 amino acids. The CDR3 DNA sequence: TGTGCCACCAGCAGAGGTATCCAAGAGACCCAGTACTTC. This codes for CATSRGIQETQYF.

This rearrangement joins TRBV9 to TRBJ2-3; weak D call: TRBD2 (7 bases). The CDR3 totals 16 residues. Trimming took off 0 bases at V and 1 base at J, with 12 bases between the two ends. Germline CDR1 SGDLS, CDR2 YYNGEE. CDR3 nucleotides: TGTGCCAGCAGCGTAGTAGGGGGGGTGGGCACAGATACGCAGTATTTT. It specifies CASSVVGGVGTDTQYF.

CDR3 sequence reads: CASSLGGGSSYEQYF. CDR3 bases: TGTGCCAGCAGCTTAGGGGGCGGGAGCTCCTACGAGCAGTACTTC. The chain uses TRBV7-2 and TRBJ2-7, with 7 bases matching TRBD2. V gave up 1 base and J gave up 0 bases; unmatched junction bases: 3. The germline V gene has CDR1 SGHTA and CDR2 FQGNSA. The CDR3 runs to 15 residues.

In regard to this clone: A read error may be the cause here, since a much bigger clone is one base away. This chain connects TRBV2 to TRBJ1-2, with D possibly being TRBD1 (6 bases). Trimming removed 6 bases from V and 3 bases from J, with 8 bases in between. The CDR3 is 12 amino acids. CDR1 and CDR2 from the germline V gene are SNHLY and FYNNEI. The CDR3 is CASSTGYYGYTF. In DNA, the CDR3 is TGTGCCAGCAGCACAGGGTACTATGGCTACACCTTC.

The CDR3 reads CASSYYRGNEQFF. As DNA, the CDR3 is TGCGCCAGCAGCTACTACAGGGGTAATGAGCAGTTCTTC. The chain recombines TRBV5-1 with TRBJ2-1; 7 nucleotides match TRBD1. CDR1 and CDR2 (germline): SGHRS, YFSETQ. The V gene end was trimmed by 3 bases and the J gene end by 7 bases; junction bases not matched to a gene: 4. CDR3 length equals 13 residues.

The gene calls are TRBV7-2 and TRBJ2-3; the match to TRBD2 covers 14 bases. V lost 0 bases, J lost 4 bases, and 6 bases stayed unmatched. CDR3 length: 18 residues. Germline lookup yields CDR1 SGHTA and CDR2 FQGNSA. CDR3 loop: CASSLARTSGGSADTQYF. CDR3 coding DNA: TGTGCCAGCAGCTTAGCACGGACTAGCGGGGGGTCCGCAGATACGCAGTATTTT.

This chain joins TRBV11-2 and TRBJ2-7; 7 bases are shared with TRBD2. The CDR3 runs to 15 residues. The J segment lost 7 bases and the V segment lost 5 bases, leaving 14 bases of the junction unmatched. The germline CDR1 and CDR2 sequences are SGHAT and FQNNGV. The CDR3 loop reads CASSLVRAPGREQYF. CDR3 in DNA: TGTGCCAGCAGCCTAGTGAGGGCTCCCGGGAGGGAGCAGTACTTC. The whole variable domain, remainder taken from reference TRBV11-2 and TRBJ2-7, is EAGVAQSPRYKIIEKRQSVAFWCNPISGHATLYWYQQILGQGPKLLIQFQNNGVVDDSQLPKDRFSAERLKGVDSTLKIQPAKLEDSAVYLCASSLVRAPGREQYFGPGTRLTVT.

The rearrangement links TRBV28 to TRBJ1-1; D possibly corresponds to TRBD1 (6 bases). V shed 6 bases and J shed 2 bases, with 16 bases lying between them. The CDR3 has 15 amino acids. The germline V gene has CDR1 MDHEN and CDR2 SYDVKM. As DNA, the CDR3 is TGTGCCAGCAGGTCTTTTTCGGACAGCAACACTGAAGCTTTCTTT. Translated, it gives CASRSFSDSNTEAFF.

The chain has TRBV7-2 and TRBJ1-1, with 11 nucleotides matching TRBD1. The CDR3 consists of 14 residues. The junction had 6 bases not matched to a gene; V was cut back by 2 bases and J by 10 bases. In germline, CDR1 is SGHTA, CDR2 FQGNSA. In DNA form, the CDR3 reads TGTGCCAGCAGCTTACCCCAGGACAGGGGGCGAGCTTTCTTT. Its translation is CASSLPQDRGRAFF.

V is TRBV7-6 and J is TRBJ1-5; D call uncertain. The germline gives CDR1 SGHVS, CDR2 FNYEAQ. With 5 bases removed from V and 3 bases from J, the gap between germline ends came to 5 bases. The CDR3 contains 12 residues. The CDR3 sequence is CASSLFNQPQHF. The DNA for the CDR3 is TGTGCCAGCAGCCTCTTCAATCAGCCCCAGCATTTT. Variable domain in full (rest from reference TRBV7-6 and TRBJ1-5): GAGVSQSPRYKVTKRGQDVALRCDPISGHVSLYWYRQALGQGPEFLTYFNYEAQQDKSGLPNDRFSAERPEGSISTLTIQRTEQRDSAMYRCASSLFNQPQHFGDGTRLSIL.

The rearrangement joins TRBV5-1 to TRBJ2-7, with 7 bases matching TRBD2. With 8 bases clipped from V and 5 bases from J, the junction kept 4 bases outside the gene matches. The CDR3 length is 11 residues. Germline V gene lookup returns CDR1 SGHRS and CDR2 YFSETQ. The CDR3 bases are TGCGCCAGGGGGGGGTTTAACGAGCAGTACTTC. Protein sequence: CARGGFNEQYF.

The gene calls are TRBV7-9 and TRBJ2-7; 8 positions match TRBD1. The CDR3 covers 13 residues. V lost 5 bases to trimming and J lost 0 bases; unmatched junction nucleotides: 0. Germline lookup yields CDR1 SEHNR and CDR2 FQNEAQ (reference sequence). CDR3 sequence: CASSQGASYEQYF. CDR3 bases: TGTGCCAGCAGCCAGGGGGCCTCCTACGAGCAGTACTTC.

V is TRBV18 and J is TRBJ1-4, with D maybe TRBD1 (5 bases). The germline V and J ends were trimmed by 0 bases and 10 bases, with 18 bases remaining between them. From germline, CDR1 is KGHSH and CDR2 LQKENI. The CDR3 is 16 residues long. CDR3 DNA: TGTGCCAGCTCACCACCGTCGGGCTCCATCGGGGGAAAACTGTTTTTT. Protein sequence: CASSPPSGSIGGKLFF.

This rearrangement joins TRBV2 to TRBJ2-5; no firm D call. With 11 bases removed from V and 2 bases from J, the gap between germline ends came to 9 bases. The CDR3 has 11 residues. Germline CDR1 SNHLY, CDR2 FYNNEI. CDR3: CAQAEQETQYF. DNA for the CDR3: TGTGCCCAGGCCGAACAAGAGACCCAGTACTTC.

V usage is TRBV27 and J usage is TRBJ2-2; TRBD1 matches 7 bases. Looked up from germline, CDR1 is MNHEY and CDR2 is SMNVEV (reference sequence). With V trimmed by 6 bases and J by 3 bases, 4 bases remained unmatched. The CDR3 has 14 residues. CDR3 bases: TGTGCCAGCAGAACGGGACAGTACACCGGGGAGCTGTTTTTT. Its translation: CASRTGQYTGELFF.

V is TRBV4-1 and J is TRBJ2-2; D unclear. This CDR3 is 11 amino acids long. Trimming took 2 bases from V and 7 from J, leaving 2 bases between them. CDR1 and CDR2 from the germline V gene are MGHRA and YSYEKL. Here the CDR3 DNA reads TGCGCCAGCAGCCAACGCGGGGAGCTGTTTTTT. It yields the protein CASSQRGELFF.

The CDR3 DNA reads as TGTGCCAGCAGCAAAGTGTGTTACGGGACAGGGTACACTGAAGCTTTCTTT. Its translation is CASSKVCYGTGYTEAFF. This chain uses TRBV21-1 with TRBJ1-1; the D call of TRBD1 is as the table states it, not checked on the DNA. TRBV21-1 is noted as a pseudogene. This CDR3 is built from 17 residues.